This T cell receptor (beta chain) stems from a study of CD8+ T cells in alopecia areata (dated by TCRdb to 2016 to 2019). Regarding the research as a whole: The treated patients took part in an open-label pilot trial in which moderate-to-severe alopecia areata was treated with oral tofacitinib at 5 to 10 mg twice daily. Amplification of TCRbeta CDR3 regions was done by immunoSEQ multiplex PCR using 35 Vbeta forward primers and 13 Jbeta reverse primers. RNA was obtained with the PAXgene miRNA kit for fixed scalp, the miRNeasy kit for PBMCs, and the RNeasy kit for mouse skin. In both human patients and the C3H/HeJ mouse model, the study applied high-throughput TCRbeta sequencing to look at T cell clonal expansion in alopecia areata. Tofacitinib-treated patients had biopsies at baseline and at 4 and 24 weeks of treatment, with a later scalp biopsy in several patients. Tofacitinib was administered for 6 to 18 months, and 6 months of follow-up off drug were then conducted to assess delayed response and recurrence. In humans, TCRbeta sequencing was performed on scalp tissue and on sorted CD4+ and CD8+ peripheral blood T cells from healthy controls and from patients with patchy or totalis/universalis alopecia areata. Scalp clonality was compared across normal scalp (n=4), patchy alopecia areata scalp (n=8), and alopecia totalis/universalis scalp (n=8).

The receptor library was made with the immunoSEQ multiplex PCR assay. For TCR sequencing, RNA was extracted from every sample and reverse transcribed into cDNA to serve as template. SuperScript III was used for first-strand cDNA synthesis, primed with a 2:1 mix of oligo-dT and random hexamers. Amplification bias was assessed with a synthetic immune receptor repertoire, and residual bias was removed computationally. Processing in the source paper ran as follows. Raw reads were preprocessed to remove errors, and CDR3 was defined by IMGT conventions from the conserved cysteine to phenylalanine. Clonality was computed by normalizing Shannon entropy by log2 of the number of productive unique TCRs and subtracting the result from 1. Scalp TCRbeta sequences were cross-referenced with sorted blood CD4 and CD8 repertoires so that the CD4 or CD8 identity of scalp clones could be inferred. The clones in this table, taken by TCRdb from immuneACCESS, are in-frame only. Not every clone is retained; where verified, under half of the shortfall comes from an unresolved V gene, and the cause of the rest is unknown. Clonal size and the V and J genes are those of that table, whereas D and trimming came from the DNA. The table for this sample lists about 150,000 clones; more than 75% of them were counted only once. About 14% of the sample rests with the top ten.

What the time point label conveys for this sample: baseline before oral tofacitinib. Peripheral blood and lesional scalp punch biopsies were obtained from patients with alopecia areata. PBMCs were separated by density centrifugation and stained for CD3, CD4 and CD8, after which CD4+ and CD8+ T cells were sorted on a FACSAria. What the research found in general, with its limitations: Compared with normal scalp, lesional scalp had higher clonality and more expanded CD8+ clones, particularly in alopecia totalis/universalis, a pattern that suggests antigenic drive. Compared with mice, TCR sequences shared between patients were less clear, possibly partly because of HLA diversity across the patient population. Unlike mouse skin, where gammadelta T cells dominate, normal human skin contains resident alphabeta T cells that get sequenced too, which complicates analysis of the scalp TCR repertoire.

For this clone: The clone's antigen remains unknown. Base qualities are not at hand, and no much larger clone is one base apart.

The clonotype originates from a human donor with alopecia areata. The input for sequencing was CD8+ T cells sorted from blood, taken at week 0.

For the CDR3, the sequence is CASSSDGGEQYF. DNA sequence: TGTGCCAGCAGCTCCGACGGGGGGGAGCAGTACTTC. The chain joins TRBV7-3 to TRBJ2-7; TRBD2 agrees with 7 junctional bases. From the germline V gene, CDR1 is SGHTA and CDR2 is FQGTGA. V trim: 4 bases; J trim: 7 bases; unmatched bases: 4. Measured from the cysteine to the phenylalanine, the CDR3 is 12 residues long. CDR3 DNA only is kept here, 36 bases in frame from base 1.